The entry below gives a single TCR beta chain sequence along with its context. This clonotype was observed a handful of times. Its target antigen remains unknown. Compared with germline, one end of the junction differs, possibly owing to a read error. For repertoire sequencing, TCR beta CDR3 regions were amplified from RNA transcripts. A first-round RT-PCR used HTBI primers with the Qiagen OneStep RT-PCR kit, followed by a second-round multiplex PCR, size selection and purification. Sequencing of the libraries was carried out on an Illumina HiSeq2000 in paired-end mode with 100 bp reads. The authors processed their data as follows. SOAPnuke was used for read processing, and reads with adapters, uncalled bases, a mean Phred below 15, or no exact constant-primer or identifier match were discarded. High-quality paired reads were merged with COPE v1.2.5. Each unique nucleotide sequence was defined as a clonotype, and clonotypes were aligned to IMGT TRB V, D and J references with MiTCR v1.1. Only V-J combinations with frequency above 0.0001 were analysed, covering 99.2% of repertoires. A TCR clonal expansion and chaos score per V-J combination was defined as the ratio of F50 clonal expansion to chaos observed in the TCRdist matrix. Welch's t-statistics and random forest were used to reduce the features to about a dozen V-J combinations, which were then used as input to a naive Bayes classifier. Thyroid-blood repertoire similarity was quantified with the Morisita-Horn index. TCRdb took the public reads, trimmed them with fastp at Q25, ran MiXCR for clone calling and kept in-frame beta chains. Each entry is one CDR3 protein sequence, shown with its most common DNA and genes. The V and J calls follow TCRdb's processing rather than the paper's. This sample is represented by 600,000 to 950,000 distinct CDR3 sequences; around 40% of them were singletons. The top ten clones comprise 35% to 55% of the sample.

The ophthalmopathy patients had moderately to severely active disease, with a Clinical Activity Score of 3 or higher, a NOSPECS grade of 4 or higher, and a disease duration of less than 3 months. Anyone with other autoimmune diseases, uncontrolled infections, pregnancy or lactation was excluded from the study. Clinical symptoms, serum thyroxine, TRAb, thyroid ultrasound and orbital computed tomography were used for diagnosis. PBMCs were isolated from 10 ml of fresh peripheral blood by Ficoll-Paque density gradient centrifugation. Trizol reagent was used to extract the total RNA, and its quality was then checked on an Agilent 2100 Bioanalyzer. This sample stems from a study of Graves' ophthalmopathy and Graves' hyperthyroidism (dated by TCRdb to 2016 to 2019). Study-wide context: Peripheral blood was collected at initial diagnosis, before any treatment. Following sample collection, hyperthyroidism patients were given methimazole at a starting dose of 30 mg daily, and ophthalmopathy patients were given high-dose intravenous methylprednisolone. An independent validation cohort was composed of roughly 19 hyperthyroidism patients and about 16 patients who later progressed from hyperthyroidism to ophthalmopathy. T-cell repertoires of thyroid tissue and blood were compared in over 5 hyperthyroidism patients. In total, 135 blood samples were TCR-sequenced: roughly 45 ophthalmopathy, under 80 hyperthyroidism and roughly 17 hyperthyroidism-to-ophthalmopathy patients. A discovery set of 100 patients (roughly 41 ophthalmopathy, around 57 stable hyperthyroidism) was enrolled to explore V-J signatures distinguishing ophthalmopathy from hyperthyroidism. To tell Graves' ophthalmopathy apart from Graves' hyperthyroidism, and to predict which patients would progress to ophthalmopathy, the study relied on TCR beta repertoire signatures.

Paper-wide results and their limitations: In validation, the model predicted ophthalmopathy progression with about 71% sensitivity and around 72% specificity; roughly 12 predicted patients were CT-confirmed with GO in a median of roughly 6.8 months. Most expanded thyroid clonotypes with a frequency above 0.001 also appeared in blood, which suggests that blood repertoires may reflect the immune response in the thyroid. Ophthalmopathy was separated from stable hyperthyroidism by the 13-signature model with roughly 87% sensitivity and 81% to 84% specificity in cross-validation and with 80%/75% in the test set. No statistical method was used to set the sample size in advance, and the investigators knew which group each participant was assigned to.

As encoded in the germline V gene, CDR1 is ENHRY while CDR2 is SYGVKD. The CDR3 has 13 amino acids, counting the end cysteine and phenylalanine. Just the 39-base CDR3 DNA is kept, in frame starting at base 1. This TCR came from an adult man with Graves' ophthalmopathy. Specimen: peripheral blood. Recombination connected TRBV10-3 to TRBJ2-7; the D gene is not confidently resolved. The CDR3 protein: CASSENEPYEQYF. Here is the DNA: TGTGCCAGCAGTGAAAACGAGCCCTACGAGCAGTACTTC.